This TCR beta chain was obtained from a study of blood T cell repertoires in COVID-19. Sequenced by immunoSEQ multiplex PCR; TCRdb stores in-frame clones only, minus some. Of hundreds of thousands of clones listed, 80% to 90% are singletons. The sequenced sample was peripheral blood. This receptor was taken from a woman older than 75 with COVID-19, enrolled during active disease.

In DNA form, the CDR3 reads TGTGCCAGCAGTCCTAGCGGGGGCTCCTACAATGAGCAGTTCTTC. Translating gives CASSPSGGSYNEQFF. The chain carries TRBV7-3 and TRBJ2-1, with TRBD2 matching over 10 bases. This CDR3 region has 15 residues. V was clipped by 6 bases and J by 0 bases; unmatched bases: 2. In germline, CDR1 is SGHTA, CDR2 FQGTGA.